The table lists the clone carrying this T cell receptor (beta chain) with many counts. This sample is part of a study of T cells after posttransplantation cyclophosphamide. TCRdb keeps only in-frame clones here, not all; method: immunoSEQ multiplex PCR. Sampling found 40,000 to 55,000 clones, none seen once. Germline lookup yields CDR1 SGHTA and CDR2 FQGTGA. CDR3 length: 14 amino acids. The J segment lost 8 bases and the V segment lost 5 bases, leaving 9 bases of the junction unmatched. The chain couples TRBV7-3 to TRBJ2-1; 7 nucleotides match TRBD2. Sequenced sample: PBMCs. The source of this sequence is a man between 40 and 49 years old in good health, CMV-negative, and a related stem cell transplant donor. The CDR3 DNA sequence: TGTGCCAGCAGCCCCCAGCGGGGCGTGGATGAGCAGTTCTTC. Translation: CASSPQRGVDEQFF.